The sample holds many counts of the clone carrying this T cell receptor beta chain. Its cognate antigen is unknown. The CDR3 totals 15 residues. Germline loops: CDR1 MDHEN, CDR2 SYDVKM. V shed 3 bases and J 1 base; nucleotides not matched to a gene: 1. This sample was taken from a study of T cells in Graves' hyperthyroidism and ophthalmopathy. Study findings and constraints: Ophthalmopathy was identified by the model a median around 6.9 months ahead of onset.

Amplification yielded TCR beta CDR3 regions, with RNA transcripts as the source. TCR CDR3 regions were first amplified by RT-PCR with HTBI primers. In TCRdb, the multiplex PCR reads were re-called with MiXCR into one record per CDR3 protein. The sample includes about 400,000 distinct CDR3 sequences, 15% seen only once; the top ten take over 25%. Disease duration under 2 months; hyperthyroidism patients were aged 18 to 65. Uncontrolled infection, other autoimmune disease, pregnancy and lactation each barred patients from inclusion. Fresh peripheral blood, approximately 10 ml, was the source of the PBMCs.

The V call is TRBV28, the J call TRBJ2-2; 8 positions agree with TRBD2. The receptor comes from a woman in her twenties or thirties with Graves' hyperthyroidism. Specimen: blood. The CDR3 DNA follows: TGTGCCAGCAGTTTCGGGGGGGGGAACACCGGGGAGCTGTTTTTT. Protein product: CASSFGGGNTGELFF.